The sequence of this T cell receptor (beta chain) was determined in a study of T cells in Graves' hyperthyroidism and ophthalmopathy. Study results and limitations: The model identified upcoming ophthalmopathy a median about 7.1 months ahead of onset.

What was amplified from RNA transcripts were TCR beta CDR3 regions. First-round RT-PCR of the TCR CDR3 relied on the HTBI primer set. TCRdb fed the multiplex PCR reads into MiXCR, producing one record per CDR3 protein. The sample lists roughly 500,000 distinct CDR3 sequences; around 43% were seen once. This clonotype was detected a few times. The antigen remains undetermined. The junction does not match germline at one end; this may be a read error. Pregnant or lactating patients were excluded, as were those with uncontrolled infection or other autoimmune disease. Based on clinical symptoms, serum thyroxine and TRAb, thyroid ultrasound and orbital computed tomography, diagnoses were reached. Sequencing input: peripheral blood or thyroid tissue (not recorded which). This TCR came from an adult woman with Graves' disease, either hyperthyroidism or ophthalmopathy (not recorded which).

The CDR3 reads CASGERLAALGSQYF. CDR3 nucleotide sequence: TGTGCCAGCGGAGAAAGACTAGCGGCCCTCGGGTCCCAATACTTC. The chain couples TRBV2 to TRBJ2-5; 9 bases fit TRBD2. The CDR3 is made up of 15 amino acids. The germline CDR1 and CDR2 sequences are SNHLY and FYNNEI. The variable domain in full, completed from reference TRBV2 and TRBJ2-5, reads EPEVTQTPSHQVTQMGQEVILRCVPISNHLYFYWYRQILGQKVEFLVSFYNNEISEKSEIFDDQFSVERPDGSNFTLKIRSTKLEDSAMYFCASGERLAALGSQYFGPGTRLLVL.